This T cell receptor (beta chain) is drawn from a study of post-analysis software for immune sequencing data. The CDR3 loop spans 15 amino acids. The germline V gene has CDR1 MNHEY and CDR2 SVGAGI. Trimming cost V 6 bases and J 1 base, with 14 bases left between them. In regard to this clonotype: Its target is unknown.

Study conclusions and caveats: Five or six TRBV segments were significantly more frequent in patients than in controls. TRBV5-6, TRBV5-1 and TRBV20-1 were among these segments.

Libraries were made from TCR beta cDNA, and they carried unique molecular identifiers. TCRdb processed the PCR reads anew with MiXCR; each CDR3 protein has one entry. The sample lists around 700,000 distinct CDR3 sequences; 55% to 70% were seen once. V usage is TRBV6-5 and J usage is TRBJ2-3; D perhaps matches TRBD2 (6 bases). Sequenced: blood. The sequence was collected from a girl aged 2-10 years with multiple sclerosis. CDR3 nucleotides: TGTGCCAGCAGCCGACCCCCTAGCGGCACAGATACGCAGTATTTT. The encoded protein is CASSRPPSGTDTQYF.